These 8 T cell receptor beta chains came from one sample sequenced in a study of CD8 T cells in ankylosing spondylitis. Study-wide points: Typical of ankylosing spondylitis blood, it appeared, was a TCR beta motif of under 10 highly homologous variants.

TCRdb re-derived calls from the 5' RACE reads in MiXCR, one entry per CDR3 protein. The table includes under 950,000 distinct CDR3 sequences, over 15% detected once. These receptors lack a known antigen. The sequenced sample was blood, either unsorted or a sorted T cell fraction (not recorded which). The receptors here all came from a male donor with ankylosing spondylitis.

V gene TRBV7-2 combines with J gene TRBJ2-5, with 9 bases aligning to TRBD1. Germline-derived CDR1 and CDR2 are SGHTA and FQGNSA. The CDR3 contains 13 residues. Trimming took 6 bases from V and 5 from J; bases not matched to a gene: 4. The CDR3 spells CASRGTGWETQYF. DNA of the CDR3: TGTGCCAGCAGGGGGACAGGGTGGGAGACCCAGTACTTC.

This clonotype was seen a few times. V gene TRBV29-1 combines with J gene TRBJ2-7; D may correspond to TRBD1 or TRBD2 (7 bases each). The CDR3 is made up of 15 amino acids. CDR1 is SQVTM and CDR2 is ANQGSEA in the germline V gene. Trimming shortened V by 6 bases and J by 5 bases, and 23 bases separated the two germline ends. CDR3 nucleotides: TGCAGCGTGGGTGGGGGGGTGACAGGGAGCGACGAGCAGTACTTC. Protein: CSVGGGVTGSDEQYF.

Many counts were recorded for this clonotype. The chain has TRBV4-1 and TRBJ2-1; D is unresolved. CDR3 length: 15 residues. V was trimmed by 1 base and J by 7 bases, leaving 14 bases between them. Germline CDR1 and CDR2: MGHRA and YSYEKL. DNA of the CDR3: TGCGCCAGCAGCCAAGGGGCAGGACCACGGAATGAGCAGTTCTTC. It codes for CASSQGAGPRNEQFF.

This clonotype was recorded a few times. This chain links TRBV7-2 with TRBJ2-3, with D perhaps TRBD1 (6 bases). V was pared by 5 bases and J by 4 bases, with 10 bases between. Germline V CDR1 and CDR2: SGHTA, FQGNSA. The CDR3 runs to 13 residues. The CDR3 nucleotides read TGTGCCAGCAGCGCACCAGGGGCAGATACGCAGTATTTT. This translates into CASSAPGADTQYF.

V gene TRBV28 combines with J gene TRBJ2-7; D assignment may be TRBD1 or TRBD2 (5 bases each). Germline V gene lookup returns CDR1 MDHEN and CDR2 SYDVKM. V was trimmed by 6 bases and J by 4 bases, leaving 13 bases between them. The CDR3 has 13 residues. Here the CDR3 reads CASSSGSGYEQYF. The DNA of the CDR3 is TGTGCCAGCAGCTCAGGGTCGGGATACGAGCAGTACTTC. Looking up the rest from reference TRBV28 and TRBJ2-7 gives the full variable domain: DVKVTQSSRYLVKRTGEKVFLECVQDMDHENMFWYRQDPGLGLRLIYFSYDVKMKEKGDIPEGYSVSREKKERFSLILESASTNQTSMYLCASSSGSGYEQYFGPGTRLTVT.

This rearrangement joins TRBV29-1 to TRBJ1-1; weak D call: TRBD1 (6 bases). This CDR3 is built from 13 residues. CDR1 and CDR2 from the germline V gene are SQVTM and ANQGSEA. Trimming removed 3 bases from V and 1 base from J, with 9 bases in between. This CDR3 is CSVDMGANTEAFF. CDR3 DNA: TGCAGCGTTGACATGGGGGCGAACACTGAAGCTTTCTTT.

This clonotype turned up a few times. The V call is TRBV12-3 or TRBV12-4, the J call TRBJ2-6, with 9 positions matching TRBD1. The CDR3 covers 17 residues. V was clipped by 6 bases and J by 3 bases; unmatched bases: 9. The CDR3 is CASSSTGGIRGANVLTF. In DNA, the CDR3 is TGTGCCAGCAGCTCGACAGGGGGAATACGTGGGGCCAACGTCCTGACTTTC.

This clonotype was seen a handful of times. The V and J genes are TRBV20-1 and TRBJ2-1, with 7 bases identical to TRBD1. This CDR3 region has 15 residues. Per the germline V gene, CDR1 is DFQATT and CDR2 is SNEGSKA (reference sequence). With 0 bases clipped from V and 7 bases from J, the junction kept 9 bases outside the gene matches. The DNA of the CDR3 is TGCAGTGCTAGAGATTCTTCGGGACAGAGGAATGAGCAGTTCTTC. Residues: CSARDSSGQRNEQFF.